One sample yielded the 26 T cell receptor beta chains listed below, sequenced in a study of blood T cell repertoires in COVID-19 (dated by TCRdb to the early 2020s). The method behind the library was the immunoSEQ multiplex PCR assay. The table was pulled from immuneACCESS by TCRdb, which kept in-frame rearrangements only. Such tables lose some clones; where checked, under half of the loss comes from unresolved V genes, and the rest has no known cause. Across this sample there are 190,000 or so clones, with 85% to 90% seen only once. Around 2.7% of the sample is in the top ten clones. The sequenced sample was peripheral blood. The receptors here all came from a man in his forties with active or convalescent COVID-19.

The V and J genes are TRBV19 and TRBJ1-5; D is possibly TRBD1 (5 bases). V was cut by 4 bases and J by 7 bases, with 14 bases left in between. CDR1 is LNHDA, CDR2 SQIVND, per germline (reference sequence). This CDR3 is 14 amino acids long. CDR3 region: CASSTGIRGQPQHF. For the CDR3, the DNA is TGTGCCAGTAGTACAGGGATTAGAGGACAGCCCCAGCATTTT.

The chain joins TRBV5-4 to TRBJ1-1; D might be TRBD1 (6 bases). The CDR3 totals 13 residues. V was pared by 4 bases and J by 5 bases, with 12 bases between. Germline assignment: CDR1 SGHNT and CDR2 YYREEE (reference sequence). The CDR3 region is CASSTAQGTEAFF. Written as DNA, the CDR3 is TGTGCCAGCAGCACCGCCCAGGGGACTGAAGCTTTCTTT.

The chain combines TRBV5-6 with TRBJ2-2; TRBD1 is a possible D gene (6 bases). The CDR3 totals 14 residues. V was shortened by 1 base and J by 5 bases, with 9 bases between the two germline ends. In germline, CDR1 is SGHDT, CDR2 YYEEEE. The CDR3 region is CASSLRGKTGELFF. As DNA, the CDR3 is TGTGCCAGCAGCTTGAGGGGGAAAACCGGGGAGCTGTTTTTT.

V usage is TRBV19 and J usage is TRBJ1-2; D is unclear. Trimming took 4 bases from V and 0 from J, leaving 3 bases between them. The CDR3 covers 12 residues. Germline V lookup: CDR1 LNHDA, CDR2 SQIVND (reference sequence). The DNA of the CDR3 is TGTGCCAGTAGTAGAGCTAACTATGGCTACACCTTC. As protein: CASSRANYGYTF.

This chain links TRBV9 with TRBJ2-1; TRBD1 matches at 8 bases. Germline CDR1 and CDR2: SGDLS and YYNGEE. V gave up 4 bases and J gave up 9 bases; unmatched junction bases: 6. The CDR3 has 13 residues. Here the CDR3 reads CASSPRQGAEQFF. Written as DNA, the CDR3 is TGTGCCAGCAGCCCCCGTCAGGGGGCTGAGCAGTTCTTC.

The genes are TRBV19 and TRBJ2-7; 9 nucleotides line up with TRBD1. CDR1 LNHDA and CDR2 SQIVND come from the germline V gene (reference sequence). Trimming took 8 bases from V and 3 from J; bases not matched to a gene: 2. The CDR3 sequence is 12 residues long. CDR3 sequence (DNA): TGTGCCAGTTCGGACAGGGGCTACGAGCAGTACTTC. Translating gives CASSDRGYEQYF.

The J gene is TRBJ2-3, the V gene TRBV5-5; tentatively, D is TRBD1 (6 bases). Germline CDR1 SGHKS, CDR2 YYEKEE (reference sequence). Deletions cut 4 bases from V and 4 bases from J, with 7 bases between. This CDR3 is built from 12 residues. CDR3 nucleotides: TGTGCCAGCAGCACAGGGTCAGATACGCAGTATTTT. Translated: CASSTGSDTQYF.

The chain joins TRBV14 to TRBJ2-2; D is undetermined. The V and J ends lost 1 base and 5 bases respectively, with 5 bases between them. Germline V gene data show CDR1 as SGHDN and CDR2 as FVKESK. This CDR3 contains 13 residues. In DNA, the CDR3 is TGTGCCAGCAGCCAAGGTAGAACCGGGGAGCTGTTTTTT. Translating it yields CASSQGRTGELFF.

The chain has TRBV28 and TRBJ2-7; 11 nucleotides agree with TRBD1. V shed 5 bases, J shed 7 bases, and the junction held 16 bases outside the gene matches. Germline V gene lookup returns CDR1 MDHEN and CDR2 SYDVKM. The CDR3 is 17 residues long. CDR3 in amino acids: CASSGAFGTGGSEEQYF. CDR3 DNA: TGTGCCAGCAGTGGGGCCTTTGGGACAGGGGGTTCTGAAGAGCAGTACTTC. The whole variable domain, filled in from reference TRBV28 and TRBJ2-7, reads DVKVTQSSRYLVKRTGEKVFLECVQDMDHENMFWYRQDPGLGLRLIYFSYDVKMKEKGDIPEGYSVSREKKERFSLILESASTNQTSMYLCASSGAFGTGGSEEQYFGPGTRLTVT.

The rearrangement links TRBV10-2 to TRBJ2-3, with D possibly matching TRBD2 (5 bases). Germline V gene data show CDR1 as WSHSY and CDR2 as SAAADI. The CDR3 has 15 amino acids. V shed 5 bases and J shed 2 bases, with 14 bases lying between them. DNA for the CDR3: TGCGCCAGCAGTCCAGTCGAGACTATCACAGATACGCAGTATTTT. It codes for CASSPVETITDTQYF.

The chain links TRBV18 to TRBJ2-7; 9 bases match TRBD1. Germline V gene data show CDR1 as KGHSH and CDR2 as LQKENI. With 3 bases clipped from V and 3 bases from J, the junction kept 3 bases outside the gene matches. CDR3 size: 14 residues. CDR3 loop: CASSPGQGNYEQYF. The DNA for the CDR3 is TGTGCCAGCTCACCGGGACAGGGAAACTACGAGCAGTACTTC.

This sequence joins TRBV7-3 and TRBJ2-1; possible D gene TRBD1, 6 bases. The CDR3 is 14 amino acids. Per germline, CDR1 SGHTA and CDR2 FQGTGA. The V end lost 5 bases, the J end lost 6 bases, and 14 bases lay between the germline ends. DNA of the CDR3: TGTGCCAGCAGCCAGGAGCAGGGGTTCAATGAGCAGTTCTTC. Protein product: CASSQEQGFNEQFF.

J is TRBJ2-6 and V is TRBV15; D possibly corresponds to TRBD1 (5 bases). Trimming cost V 2 bases and J 2 bases, with 13 bases left between them. Germline V gene lookup returns CDR1 LNHNV and CDR2 YYDKDF (reference sequence). The CDR3 totals 17 residues. The CDR3 sequence is CATSRLTGYAGANVLTF. In DNA, the CDR3 is TGTGCCACCAGCAGACTAACAGGTTACGCTGGGGCCAACGTCCTGACTTTC.

The chain recombines TRBV25-1 with TRBJ1-6; D gene ambiguous. This CDR3 contains 15 residues. Trimming took 0 bases from V and 5 from J, leaving 8 bases between them. Germline CDR1 is MGHDK and CDR2 is SYGVNS. As DNA, the CDR3 is TGTGCCAGCAGTGAATATTCGGGAGATAATTCACCCCTCCACTTT. Amino acid sequence: CASSEYSGDNSPLHF.

This chain links TRBV10-3 with TRBJ1-1, with D maybe TRBD1 (5 bases). The germline gives CDR1 ENHRY, CDR2 SYGVKD. The CDR3 totals 15 residues. V lost 3 bases and J lost 0, with 11 bases in between. Here the CDR3 reads CAISDRQTMNTEAFF. CDR3 DNA: TGTGCCATCAGTGACAGACAGACCATGAACACTGAAGCTTTCTTT.

This chain links TRBV7-2 with TRBJ2-7; 9 positions agree with TRBD2. V shed 3 bases and J 5 bases; nucleotides not matched to a gene: 11. The CDR3 totals 16 residues. Looked up from germline, CDR1 is SGHTA and CDR2 is FQGNSA. As DNA, the CDR3 is TGTGCCAGCAGCTTTTTTGCGGGGGGGCCTCGGGACGAGCAGTACTTC. The encoded protein is CASSFFAGGPRDEQYF.

The genes are TRBV19 and TRBJ1-1, with a tentative D call TRBD1 (6 bases). The CDR3 extends over 13 amino acids. V was clipped by 3 bases and J by 12 bases, with 17 bases between them. CDR1 and CDR2 from the germline V gene are LNHDA and SQIVND (reference sequence). The CDR3 is CASSMAQGLGTFF. CDR3 bases: TGTGCCAGTAGTATGGCACAGGGTCTCGGTACTTTCTTT.

The rearrangement joins TRBV7-8 to TRBJ1-2; D not resolved. Germline loops: CDR1 SGHVS, CDR2 FQNEAQ. V dropped 0 bases and J dropped 5 bases, with 13 bases sitting between them. The CDR3 extends over 15 amino acids. The CDR3 DNA reads as TGTGCCAGCAGCTTAGCGAGGGCCTATGGGTATGGCTACACCTTC. Protein: CASSLARAYGYGYTF.

V and J are TRBV7-9 and TRBJ2-1; 8 bases line up with TRBD2. The V gene end was trimmed by 6 bases and the J gene end by 5 bases; junction bases not matched to a gene: 12. The length of the CDR3 is 16 residues. Germline loops: CDR1 SEHNR, CDR2 FQNEAQ (reference sequence). The CDR3 spells CASRESGGFGNNEQFF. The CDR3, as DNA: TGTGCCAGCAGGGAATCGGGGGGGTTCGGGAACAATGAGCAGTTCTTC.

This clone has a single count. The chain combines TRBV19 with TRBJ2-1; D perhaps matches TRBD2 (5 bases). The CDR3 extends over 11 amino acids. Looked up from germline, CDR1 is LNHDA and CDR2 is SQIVND (reference sequence). Trimming stripped 8 bases from V and 15 bases from J, with 17 bases between. The CDR3 reads CASSGFNEGFF. The CDR3, as DNA: TGTGCCAGTTCGGGTTTCAATGAGGGGTTCTTC.

The chain carries TRBV11-2 and TRBJ1-2, with D perhaps TRBD1 (6 bases). CDR3 length: 17 amino acids. The germline CDR1 and CDR2 sequences are SGHAT and FQNNGV. V shed 2 bases and J shed 6 bases, with 22 bases lying between them. CDR3 sequence: CASSLIRRTDRYHGYTF. The CDR3 DNA sequence: TGTGCCAGCAGCTTAATTCGGCGAACCGACAGGTATCATGGCTACACCTTC.

As to this clone: Other DNA sequences of this sample code for an identical CDR3. The V and J genes are TRBV18 and TRBJ1-5; D perhaps matches TRBD1 (5 bases). The CDR3 is 14 residues long. V lost 3 bases to trimming and J lost 2 bases, with 8 bases between them. Germline V gene data show CDR1 as KGHSH and CDR2 as LQKENI. In DNA form, the CDR3 reads TGTGCCAGCTCACCTCCGGGGGGCAATCAGCCCCAGCATTTT. Translating it yields CASSPPGGNQPQHF.

This clone was seen only a few times. The V gene is TRBV5-1, the J gene TRBJ1-1, with D hard to call. There are 17 residues in the CDR3. V lost 4 bases, J lost 5 bases, and 24 bases lay in between. Germline CDR1 SGHRS, CDR2 YFSETQ. Here the CDR3 DNA reads TGCGCCAGCAGCCCCCGGAGGGCTAGCCGAGCAGGAACTGAAGCTTTCTTT. It encodes CASSPRRASRAGTEAFF.

The V gene is TRBV6-5, the J gene TRBJ1-2, with D perhaps matching TRBD1 (6 bases). CDR1 is MNHEY, CDR2 SVGAGI, per germline. The V end lost 5 bases, the J end lost 2 bases, and 15 bases lay between the germline ends. The CDR3 extends over 15 amino acids. The CDR3 DNA follows: TGTGCCAGCAGTCACCAGGGAGGGGGAAACTATGGCTACACCTTC. Protein product: CASSHQGGGNYGYTF.

This chain connects TRBV28 to TRBJ1-5; 7 nucleotides agree with TRBD1. Germline assignment: CDR1 MDHEN and CDR2 SYDVKM. Trimming removed 6 bases from V and 4 bases from J; junction bases left unmatched: 6. CDR3 size: 14 residues. The CDR3 nucleotides read TGTGCCAGCAGCCCCTACAGGGGAAATCAGCCCCAGCATTTT. Translated, it gives CASSPYRGNQPQHF.

The rearrangement uses TRBV27 and TRBJ1-6, with TRBD1 identical over 11 bases. Germline V CDR1 and CDR2: MNHEY, SMNVEV (reference sequence). The CDR3 extends over 15 amino acids. With V trimmed by 5 bases and J by 8 bases, 5 bases remained unmatched. As DNA, the CDR3 is TGTGCCAGCAGTCCCGGGACAGGGGGTGATTCACCCCTCCACTTT. Translating gives CASSPGTGGDSPLHF.